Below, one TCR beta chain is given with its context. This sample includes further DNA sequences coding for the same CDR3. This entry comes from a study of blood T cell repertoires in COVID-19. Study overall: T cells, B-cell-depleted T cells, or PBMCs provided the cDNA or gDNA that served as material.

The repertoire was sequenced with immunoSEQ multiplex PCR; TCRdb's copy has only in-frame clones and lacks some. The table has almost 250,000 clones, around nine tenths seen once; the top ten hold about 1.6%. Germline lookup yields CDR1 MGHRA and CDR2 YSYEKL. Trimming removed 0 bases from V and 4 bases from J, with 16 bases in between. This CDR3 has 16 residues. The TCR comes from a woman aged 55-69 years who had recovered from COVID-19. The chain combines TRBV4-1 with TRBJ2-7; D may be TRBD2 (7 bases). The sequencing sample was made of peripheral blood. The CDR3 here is CASSQDRSGGKYEQYF. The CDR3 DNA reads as TGCGCCAGCAGCCAAGATCGGTCGGGGGGCAAGTACGAGCAGTACTTC.